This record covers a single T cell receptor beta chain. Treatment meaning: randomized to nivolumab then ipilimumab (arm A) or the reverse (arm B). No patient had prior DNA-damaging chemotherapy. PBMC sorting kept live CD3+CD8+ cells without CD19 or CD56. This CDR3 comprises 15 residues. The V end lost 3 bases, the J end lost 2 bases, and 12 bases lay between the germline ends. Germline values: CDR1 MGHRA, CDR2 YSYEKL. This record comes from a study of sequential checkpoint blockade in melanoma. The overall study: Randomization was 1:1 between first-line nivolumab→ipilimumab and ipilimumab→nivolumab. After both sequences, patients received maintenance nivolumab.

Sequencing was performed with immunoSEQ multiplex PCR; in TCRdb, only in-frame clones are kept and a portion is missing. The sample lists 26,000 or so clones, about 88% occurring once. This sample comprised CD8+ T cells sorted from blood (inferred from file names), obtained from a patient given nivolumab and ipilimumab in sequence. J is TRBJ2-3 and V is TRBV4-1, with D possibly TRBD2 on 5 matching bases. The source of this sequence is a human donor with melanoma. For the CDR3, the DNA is TGCGCCAGCAGCCACCCAAGCGGATCCACAGATACGCAGTATTTT. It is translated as CASSHPSGSTDTQYF.